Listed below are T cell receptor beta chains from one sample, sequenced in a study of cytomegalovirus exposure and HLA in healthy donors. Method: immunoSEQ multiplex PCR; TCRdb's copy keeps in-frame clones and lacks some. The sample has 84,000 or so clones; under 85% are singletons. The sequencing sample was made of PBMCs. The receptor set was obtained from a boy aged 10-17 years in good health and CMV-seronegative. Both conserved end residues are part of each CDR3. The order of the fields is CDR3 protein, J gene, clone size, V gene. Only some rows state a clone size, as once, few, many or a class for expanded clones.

CASSQDLGVYQPQHF,TRBJ1-5,few,TRBV4-3
CASSFDRDYEQYF,TRBJ2-7,NA,TRBV7-2
CASSRAGDRVYNEQFF,TRBJ2-1,NA,TRBV28
CASSLAGKDEQFF,TRBJ2-1,once,TRBV7-8
CASSLRGNGNIQYF,TRBJ2-4,NA,TRBV7-2
CASSFETSGGETQYF,TRBJ2-5,NA,TRBV7-8
CASSTSPIQETQYF,TRBJ2-5,few,TRBV28
CASSFGRASYEQYF,TRBJ2-7,NA,TRBV27
CASSLQGQGKGNQPQHF,TRBJ1-5,few,TRBV7-2
CATQVPPGTRNTEAFF,TRBJ1-1,once,TRBV28
CASRGARTDTQYF,TRBJ2-3,NA,TRBV5-1
CASSYGLAAYF,TRBJ2-7,NA,TRBV5-1
CASSPVPAGHEQYF,TRBJ2-7,NA,TRBV5-1
CASTKTMCGDGYTF,TRBJ1-2,NA,TRBV23-1
CASSLTPSGGPLRTGELFF,TRBJ2-2,NA,TRBV11-2
CASSSRTTTTPNEQFF,TRBJ2-1,NA,TRBV7-6
CASSLYGGRETQYF,TRBJ2-5,NA,TRBV28
CASSAIVQGGEQFF,TRBJ2-1,NA,TRBV19
CASSVIAGADTQYF,TRBJ2-3,NA,TRBV9
CASSQAGAGGLHEQYF,TRBJ2-7,NA,TRBV14
CASSLILSGELFF,TRBJ2-2,NA,TRBV11-2
CASRLRATNYGYTF,TRBJ1-2,NA,TRBV28
CASSPVSGYGYTF,TRBJ1-2,NA,TRBV27
CASSKTGGGYEQYF,TRBJ2-7,NA,TRBV6-5